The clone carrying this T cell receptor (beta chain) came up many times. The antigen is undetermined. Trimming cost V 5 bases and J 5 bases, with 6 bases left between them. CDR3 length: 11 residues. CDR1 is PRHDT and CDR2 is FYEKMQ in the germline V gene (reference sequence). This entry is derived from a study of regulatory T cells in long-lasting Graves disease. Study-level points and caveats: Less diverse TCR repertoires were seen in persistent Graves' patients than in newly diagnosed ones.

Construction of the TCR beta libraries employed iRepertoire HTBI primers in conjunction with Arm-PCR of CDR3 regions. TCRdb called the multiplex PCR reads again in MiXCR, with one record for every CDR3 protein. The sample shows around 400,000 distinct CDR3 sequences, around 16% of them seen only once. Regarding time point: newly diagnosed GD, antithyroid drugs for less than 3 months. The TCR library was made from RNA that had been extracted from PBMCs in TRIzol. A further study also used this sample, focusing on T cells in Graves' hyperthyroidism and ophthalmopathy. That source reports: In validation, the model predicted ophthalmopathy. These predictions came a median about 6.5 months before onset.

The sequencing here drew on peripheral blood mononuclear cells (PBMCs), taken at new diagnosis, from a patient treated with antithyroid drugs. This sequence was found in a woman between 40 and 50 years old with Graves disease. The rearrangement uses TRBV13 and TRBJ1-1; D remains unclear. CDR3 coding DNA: TGTGCCAGCAGCACCCGAACTGAAGCTTTCTTT. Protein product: CASSTRTEAFF.